This TCR beta chain was documented in a study of blood T cell repertoires in COVID-19. The repertoire was sequenced with immunoSEQ multiplex PCR; TCRdb's copy has only in-frame clones and lacks some. The sample contains about 210,000 clones, roughly 90% of which appear only once. Germline V CDR1 and CDR2: MNHEY, SVGAGI. The CDR3 runs to 15 residues. The V segment lost 4 bases and the J segment 0 bases; nucleotides outside the gene matches: 4. The chain recombines TRBV6-5 with TRBJ2-3; the match to TRBD2 covers 7 bases. Sequenced sample: peripheral blood. The receptor was isolated from a woman in her thirties or forties with acute or convalescent COVID-19. The CDR3 here is CASSSSGASTDTQYF. The CDR3 nucleotides read TGTGCCAGCAGTTCCAGCGGGGCCAGCACAGATACGCAGTATTTT.